These T cell receptor beta chains were read from a single sample in a study of blood T cell repertoires in COVID-19. TCRdb's copy holds only in-frame clones and misses some; the assay was immunoSEQ multiplex PCR. The sample lists 200,000 to 300,000 clones; roughly 80% were seen once. The sequenced sample consisted of peripheral blood. The receptors here all came from a young woman with acute or convalescent COVID-19. CDR3s leave out the opening cysteine and the closing phenylalanine or tryptophan. Fields, in order: V gene, clone size, CDR3 length, D gene, CDR3 protein. The D gene is left open where the match is weak. Size is omitted from some rows. Given values are once, few, many or a class for expanded clones.

V gene: TRBV14
clone size: .
CDR3 length: 13
D gene: .
CDR3 protein: ASSQDQYRVHEQY

V gene: TRBV6-5
clone size: .
CDR3 length: 12
D gene: TRBD1
CDR3 protein: ASRGQGAGETQY

V gene: TRBV5-1
clone size: .
CDR3 length: 13
D gene: .
CDR3 protein: ASSLTGTTNYGYT

V gene: TRBV29-1
clone size: once
CDR3 length: 10
D gene: TRBD1
CDR3 protein: SVDRGVDGYT

V gene: TRBV7-2
clone size: .
CDR3 length: 12
D gene: TRBD1
CDR3 protein: ASSQDRGRETQY

V gene: TRBV19
clone size: .
CDR3 length: 13
D gene: TRBD1
CDR3 protein: ASSIEDRGVYEQY

V gene: TRBV19
clone size: once
CDR3 length: 15
D gene: .
CDR3 protein: ASSRKGEGSYNSPLH

V gene: TRBV7-9
clone size: few
CDR3 length: 13
D gene: .
CDR3 protein: ASSRGAGRVETQY

V gene: TRBV12-3/TRBV12-4
clone size: once
CDR3 length: 11
D gene: TRBD1
CDR3 protein: ASTTGGADTQY

V gene: TRBV7-2
clone size: .
CDR3 length: 15
D gene: TRBD2
CDR3 protein: ASSLDGRQGGRETQY

V gene: TRBV12-5
clone size: .
CDR3 length: 12
D gene: .
CDR3 protein: ASGWGVSNEKLF

V gene: TRBV29-1
clone size: few
CDR3 length: 11
D gene: TRBD1
CDR3 protein: SVVLEGGLQAF

V gene: TRBV30
clone size: .
CDR3 length: 11
D gene: TRBD1
CDR3 protein: AWGDSLNQPQH

V gene: TRBV4-2
clone size: .
CDR3 length: 12
D gene: .
CDR3 protein: ASSRDHTRNTIY

V gene: TRBV11-2
clone size: .
CDR3 length: 13
D gene: .
CDR3 protein: ASSSNPGVYQPQH

V gene: TRBV18
clone size: once
CDR3 length: 12
D gene: .
CDR3 protein: ASSLDRYNSPLH

V gene: TRBV5-1
clone size: few
CDR3 length: 12
D gene: TRBD1
CDR3 protein: ASSIDRGGSGYT

V gene: TRBV20-1
clone size: .
CDR3 length: 8
D gene: .
CDR3 protein: SAPSNEQF

V gene: TRBV14
clone size: .
CDR3 length: 13
D gene: .
CDR3 protein: ASSQDLRGSYGYT

V gene: TRBV20-1
clone size: .
CDR3 length: 13
D gene: TRBD2
CDR3 protein: SASYTTSASYEQY

V gene: TRBV30
clone size: once
CDR3 length: 16
D gene: TRBD2
CDR3 protein: AWSVLLLAGISDNEQF

V gene: TRBV7-2
clone size: .
CDR3 length: 13
D gene: TRBD2
CDR3 protein: ASSFPGGAGAEQY

V gene: TRBV6-4
clone size: .
CDR3 length: 13
D gene: TRBD2
CDR3 protein: ASRATSGTRGTQY

V gene: TRBV21-1
clone size: .
CDR3 length: 12
D gene: .
CDR3 protein: ASSNRGKPNEQF

V gene: TRBV19
clone size: .
CDR3 length: 13
D gene: .
CDR3 protein: ASTPAWGGNEKLF

V gene: TRBV7-2
clone size: .
CDR3 length: 14
D gene: TRBD1
CDR3 protein: ASSRPPGQGQYEQY

V gene: TRBV6-4
clone size: .
CDR3 length: 13
D gene: .
CDR3 protein: ASSDSSDPDDTQY

V gene: TRBV7-9
clone size: .
CDR3 length: 11
D gene: .
CDR3 protein: ASSFTGSYEQY

V gene: TRBV7-2
clone size: .
CDR3 length: 14
D gene: TRBD2
CDR3 protein: ASSSGTSGRAYEQY

V gene: TRBV19
clone size: .
CDR3 length: 11
D gene: .
CDR3 protein: ASTLSYDQPQH

V gene: TRBV5-4
clone size: .
CDR3 length: 11
D gene: .
CDR3 protein: ASSFRVGGELF

V gene: TRBV7-6
clone size: .
CDR3 length: 16
D gene: TRBD2
CDR3 protein: ASSFAWTSGKLAYEQY

V gene: TRBV4-3
clone size: .
CDR3 length: 13
D gene: .
CDR3 protein: ASSPGGGSGQPQH

V gene: TRBV29-1
clone size: .
CDR3 length: 8
D gene: .
CDR3 protein: SVGGNKAF

V gene: TRBV5-4
clone size: .
CDR3 length: 10
D gene: .
CDR3 protein: ASSFWAGEQF

V gene: TRBV5-1
clone size: .
CDR3 length: 12
D gene: .
CDR3 protein: ASSLALGVLGYT

V gene: TRBV11-2
clone size: few
CDR3 length: 9
D gene: .
CDR3 protein: ASSPGETQY

V gene: TRBV6-2/TRBV6-3
clone size: .
CDR3 length: 12
D gene: .
CDR3 protein: ASSYGQGFHEQY